This TCR beta chain was observed in a study of control samples from healthy donors and cancer patients. The CDR3 runs 13 residues. V was pared by 3 bases and J by 4 bases, with 6 bases between. CDR1 and CDR2 from the germline V gene are SGHAT and FQDESV (reference sequence). Here immunoSEQ multiplex PCR was the method, and the copy in TCRdb shows in-frame clones only, minus some. Here the sample spans around 30,000 clones, under 95% being singletons. The sequence was obtained from a man in his forties with colorectal cancer. This sequence joins TRBV11-1 and TRBJ2-2; D is unresolved. Sequencing was performed on PBMCs. In DNA form, the CDR3 reads TGTGCCAGCAGCTTTACACTCACCGGGGAGCTGTTTTTT. Its translation: CASSFTLTGELFF.